This entry describes one TCR beta chain. The sample comes from a study of blood T cell repertoires in COVID-19. TCRdb keeps only in-frame clones here, not all; method: immunoSEQ multiplex PCR. The profile shows some 270,000 clones, roughly 89% of them singletons. Germline-derived CDR1 and CDR2 are SGHVS and FQNEAQ. The CDR3 contains 12 residues. V lost 5 bases and J 3 bases, leaving 7 bases between the germline ends. The specimen sequenced was peripheral blood. The J gene is TRBJ2-5, the V gene TRBV7-8; D gene uncertain. The clonotype comes from a woman aged 55-70 years with COVID-19, enrolled during active disease. The CDR3 bases are TGTGCCAGCAGCCGAGTCGAAGAGACCCAGTACTTC. Its protein product is CASSRVEETQYF. The full variable domain, its missing parts supplied by reference TRBV7-8 and TRBJ2-5, is GAGVSQSPRYKVAKRGQDVALRCDPISGHVSLFWYQQALGQGPEFLTYFQNEAQLDKSGLPSDRFFAERPEGSVSTLKIQRTQQEDSAVYLCASSRVEETQYFGPGTRLLVL.